Each of the 31 T cell receptor beta chains below was sequenced from the same sample in a study of cytomegalovirus exposure and HLA in healthy donors. This PCR relied on a set of 60 Vbeta primers and 13 Jbeta primers. TCRdb keeps only in-frame clones here, not all; method: immunoSEQ multiplex PCR. This sample yields 72,000 or so clones, of which about 80% are seen a single time; 7.8% belongs to the top ten. The sample was PBMCs. All receptors come from a man younger than 35 in good health and CMV-seropositive.

V and J are TRBV6-1 and TRBJ2-7, with a weak D call TRBD1 (6 bases). V was shortened by 8 bases and J by 6 bases, with 20 bases between the two germline ends. The germline V gene has CDR1 MNHNS and CDR2 SASEGT. The CDR3 contains 14 residues. CDR3 DNA sequence: TGTGCCAGCGGGGGCACAGGGATTAGGGGCGAGCAGTACTTC. This sequence encodes CASGGTGIRGEQYF.

The rearrangement links TRBV7-8 to TRBJ1-1; 7 bases fit TRBD1. The CDR3 contains 16 residues. J gave up 3 bases and V 4 bases, and 11 bases lay outside the gene matches. Germline CDR1 reads SGHVS; CDR2 reads FQNEAQ. The CDR3 sequence: CASSSLGGQTYTEAFF. For the CDR3, the DNA is TGTGCCAGCAGCTCCCTCGGGGGACAGACCTACACTGAAGCTTTCTTT.

This clone was detected once. The chain couples TRBV10-3 to TRBJ1-1; the match to TRBD1 covers 8 bases. The J segment lost 9 bases and the V segment lost 6 bases, leaving 12 bases of the junction unmatched. The CDR3 spans 14 residues. Per the germline V gene, CDR1 is ENHRY and CDR2 is SYGVKD. The CDR3 reads CAISKQGEEGQAFF. The CDR3 DNA reads as TGTGCCATCAGCAAACAGGGGGAAGAGGGGCAAGCTTTCTTT.

This clone has more than one count but fewer than ten. The chain recombines TRBV4-1 with TRBJ1-4; the match to TRBD1 covers 8 bases. Trimming removed 3 bases from V and 7 bases from J; junction bases left unmatched: 10. The CDR3 length is 16 residues. Germline V gene data show CDR1 as MGHRA and CDR2 as YSYEKL. Here the CDR3 reads CASSHMPGQGGEKLFF. CDR3 nucleotides: TGCGCCAGCAGCCATATGCCCGGACAGGGAGGTGAAAAACTGTTTTTT.

CDR3 coding DNA: TGTGCCAGCAGCCCTGGCCCCGGGGAGCTGTTTTTT. It translates to CASSPGPGELFF. The V and J genes are TRBV7-6 and TRBJ2-2; no firm D call. V lost 5 bases and J lost 6, with 7 bases in between. The CDR3 sequence is 12 residues long. Looked up from germline, CDR1 is SGHVS and CDR2 is FNYEAQ.

This clone was recorded once. This sequence joins TRBV27 and TRBJ1-2; D gene uncertain. V dropped 5 bases and J dropped 1 base, with 11 bases sitting between them. CDR3 size: 14 residues. Germline values: CDR1 MNHEY, CDR2 SMNVEV (reference sequence). In DNA form, the CDR3 reads TGTGCCAGCAGTACCTTCGGCGGTAACTATGGCTACACCTTC. Its translation: CASSTFGGNYGYTF.

The V and J genes are TRBV4-1 and TRBJ2-7; 9 bases fit TRBD2. Per the germline V gene, CDR1 is MGHRA and CDR2 is YSYEKL. The J segment lost 0 bases and the V segment lost 4 bases, leaving 1 base of the junction unmatched. This CDR3 comprises 14 residues. Written as DNA, the CDR3 is TGCGCCAGCAGCCTGACTAGCGGCTCCTACGAGCAGTACTTC. Translated, it gives CASSLTSGSYEQYF.

V usage is TRBV14 and J usage is TRBJ1-1; D is possibly TRBD1 (5 bases). Germline V gives CDR1 SGHDN, CDR2 FVKESK. Trimming pared 2 bases from V and 0 bases from J, leaving 13 bases between. The CDR3 is 16 residues long. The CDR3 here is CASSQSPGGVNTEAFF. The CDR3 bases are TGTGCCAGCAGCCAAAGCCCTGGGGGGGTGAACACTGAAGCTTTCTTT.

This chain connects TRBV2 to TRBJ2-5; D is perhaps TRBD2 (5 bases). Germline V gene sequence: CDR1 SNHLY, CDR2 FYNNEI. The CDR3 loop spans 17 amino acids. V lost 5 bases to trimming and J lost 3 bases, with 22 bases between them. CDR3 DNA: TGTGCCAGCAGTCCGTACCCCCCGGGGTGGGGAGAAGAGACCCAGTACTTC. This codes for CASSPYPPGWGEETQYF.

Worth noting for this clone: The junction departs from germline at one end; a sequencing error may be responsible. The J gene is TRBJ1-6, the V gene TRBV19; D may be TRBD1 (6 bases). This CDR3 spans 14 amino acids. CDR1 is LNHDA, CDR2 SQIVND, per germline (reference sequence). The CDR3 loop is CASSLDSANSPLHF. CDR3 sequence (DNA): TGTGCCAGTAGCTTGGACAGTGCGAATTCCCCCCTCCACTTT.

The chain uses TRBV18 and TRBJ1-5, with D uncertain. With 3 bases removed from V and 0 bases from J, the gap between germline ends came to 6 bases. The CDR3 totals 14 residues. Per the germline V gene, CDR1 is KGHSH and CDR2 is LQKENI. Written as DNA, the CDR3 is TGTGCCAGCTCACCGATAGATAGCAATCAGCCCCAGCATTTT. It yields the protein CASSPIDSNQPQHF.

The V and J genes are TRBV2 and TRBJ1-1, with a possible D match to TRBD1 (5 bases). CDR3 length equals 16 residues. Germline CDR1 and CDR2: SNHLY and FYNNEI. The V end was cut by 5 bases, the J end by 1 base, with 17 bases between. The CDR3 sequence: CASSIEMGLTNTEAFF. CDR3 bases: TGTGCCAGCAGTATTGAGATGGGACTGACGAACACTGAAGCTTTCTTT.

J is TRBJ2-7 and V is TRBV15; TRBD2 might be the D (5 bases). Germline-derived CDR1 and CDR2 are LNHNV and YYDKDF (reference sequence). The CDR3 runs to 14 residues. V lost 1 base to trimming and J lost 6 bases, with 13 bases between them. CDR3 DNA: TGTGCCACCAGCAGAGCGGATTTAGCGACCGAGCAGTACTTC. It translates to CATSRADLATEQYF.

By share, this clone counts as medium-sized. V gene TRBV6-5 combines with J gene TRBJ2-5, with 10 positions matching TRBD2. Germline assignment: CDR1 MNHEY and CDR2 SVGAGI. The V and J ends lost 6 bases and 2 bases, in that order; junction bases with no gene match: 6. CDR3 length: 15 amino acids. The CDR3 reads CASSWTSGNQETQYF. The CDR3 bases are TGTGCCAGCAGCTGGACTAGCGGCAATCAAGAGACCCAGTACTTC.

This clone was recorded a few times. In nucleotides, the CDR3 is TGTGCCAGCAGCTTGCCGGGAGGGACTGAAGCTTTCTTT. Encoded protein: CASSLPGGTEAFF. The chain links TRBV5-6 to TRBJ1-1; unclear D gene. Germline CDR1 and CDR2: SGHDT and YYEEEE. Trimming stripped 1 base from V and 5 bases from J, with 9 bases between. The CDR3 is 13 amino acids. Drawing the rest from reference TRBV5-6 and TRBJ1-1, the complete variable domain is DAGVTQSPTHLIKTRGQQVTLRCSPKSGHDTVSWYQQALGQGPQFIFQYYEEEERQRGNFPDRFSGHQFPNYSSELNVNALLLGDSALYLCASSLPGGTEAFFGQGTRLTVV.

The chain joins TRBV6-1 to TRBJ1-6; no clear D. CDR1 is MNHNS, CDR2 SASEGT, per germline. The germline V and J ends were trimmed by 2 bases and 7 bases, with 15 bases remaining between them. The CDR3 extends over 16 amino acids. The DNA of the CDR3 is TGTGCCAGCAGTGAATTCGCCCGGCAAGCGAATTCACCCCTCCACTTT. As protein: CASSEFARQANSPLHF.

In its sample, this clone was seen a few times. The rearrangement links TRBV30 to TRBJ2-7; unclear D gene. The CDR3 loop spans 11 amino acids. Germline loops: CDR1 GTSNPN, CDR2 SVGIG (reference sequence). V dropped 3 bases and J dropped 3 bases, with 6 bases sitting between them. The CDR3 nucleotides read TGTGCCTGGAGACAGTTCTACGAGCAGTACTTC. This gives the protein CAWRQFYEQYF.

The chain combines TRBV30 with TRBJ1-5; D not resolved. This CDR3 is 12 amino acids long. Trimming took 2 bases from V and 7 from J, leaving 9 bases between them. Germline CDR1 reads GTSNPN; CDR2 reads SVGIG (reference sequence). As DNA, the CDR3 is TGTGCCTGGAGTTTGAGATCGCAGCCCCAGCATTTT. Encoded protein: CAWSLRSQPQHF.

The chain links TRBV7-9 to TRBJ2-1; D not certain. The V end lost 1 base, the J end lost 5 bases, and 6 bases lay between the germline ends. The CDR3 is made up of 13 amino acids. Germline V gene lookup returns CDR1 SEHNR and CDR2 FQNEAQ (reference sequence). In DNA, the CDR3 is TGTGCCAGCAGCTTAGTGGGCGACAATGAGCAGTTCTTC. Its protein product is CASSLVGDNEQFF. The variable domain in full, with the rest retrieved from reference TRBV7-9 and TRBJ2-1, is DTGVSQNPRHKITKRGQNVTFRCDPISEHNRLYWYRQTLGQGPEFLTYFQNEAQLEKSRLLSDRFSAERPKGSFSTLEIQRTEQGDSAMYLCASSLVGDNEQFFGPGTRLTVL.

This chain joins TRBV30 and TRBJ1-6; 10 bases align to TRBD1. CDR3 length: 14 residues. Looked up from germline, CDR1 is GTSNPN and CDR2 is SVGIG (reference sequence). J was trimmed by 7 bases and V by 5 bases; bases with no gene match: 5. CDR3 sequence: CAWGRQGANSPLHF. CDR3 coding DNA: TGTGCCTGGGGAAGACAGGGGGCGAATTCACCCCTCCACTTT.

The chain links TRBV5-4 to TRBJ2-3; 7 nucleotides align to TRBD2. This CDR3 is built from 15 residues. Germline assignment: CDR1 SGHNT and CDR2 YYREEE (reference sequence). Trimming at V came to 6 bases and at J to 5 bases, leaving 12 bases not matched to a gene. The CDR3 reads CASNLRAGAVDTQYF. For the CDR3, the DNA is TGTGCCAGCAACCTACGGGCGGGAGCGGTAGATACGCAGTATTTT.

The CDR3 loop is CSAGQGAGYGYTF. DNA for the CDR3: TGCAGCGCCGGACAGGGGGCGGGGTATGGCTACACCTTC. The rearrangement links TRBV29-1 to TRBJ1-2, with 11 bases lining up with TRBD1. V lost 7 bases and J lost 5; bases outside the gene matches: 6. The CDR3 is 13 amino acids. The germline CDR1 and CDR2 sequences are SQVTM and ANQGSEA.

The V gene is TRBV28, the J gene TRBJ1-2; D call uncertain. The CDR3 spans 12 residues. Germline CDR1 MDHEN, CDR2 SYDVKM. Trimming removed 10 bases from V and 3 bases from J, with 12 bases in between. The CDR3 protein is CATSAVDYGYTF. The CDR3 region has the DNA TGTGCCACGTCGGCGGTTGACTATGGCTACACCTTC.

V usage is TRBV5-1 and J usage is TRBJ2-3; D gene uncertain. Germline V gives CDR1 SGHRS, CDR2 YFSETQ. The CDR3 has 12 amino acids. Trimming shortened V by 0 bases and J by 7 bases, and 6 bases separated the two germline ends. The CDR3 DNA sequence: TGCGCCAGCAGCTTGGAGCCCAATACGCAGTATTTT. Amino acids: CASSLEPNTQYF.

The rearrangement uses TRBV7-6 and TRBJ1-2; D not resolved. The CDR3 runs 13 residues. The V end lost 5 bases, the J end lost 6 bases, and 13 bases lay between the germline ends. Germline CDR1 and CDR2: SGHVS and FNYEAQ. The CDR3 DNA follows: TGTGCCAGCAGCCCTGGTGGAGGGAATGGCTACACCTTC. Translating gives CASSPGGGNGYTF.

This clone came up a few times. V gene TRBV5-6 combines with J gene TRBJ1-1; tentative D call: TRBD1 (6 bases). The CDR3 runs to 12 residues. V was clipped by 4 bases and J by 5 bases, with 9 bases between them. In germline, CDR1 is SGHDT, CDR2 YYEEEE. Written as DNA, the CDR3 is TGTGCCAGCAGCCAGGGGTCGACTGAAGCTTTCTTT. Translated: CASSQGSTEAFF.

This clone was counted between two and nine times. The chain employs TRBV19 and TRBJ1-1, with D unclear. The CDR3 covers 11 residues. Germline CDR1 is LNHDA and CDR2 is SQIVND (reference sequence). V was pared by 5 bases and J by 14 bases, with 15 bases between. The DNA for the CDR3 is TGTGCCAGTAGTTTCGTTTCTTTTTCCTTCTTT. Translated, it gives CASSFVSFSFF.

V gene TRBV6-1 combines with J gene TRBJ2-1, with 11 bases matching TRBD2. CDR1 MNHNS and CDR2 SASEGT come from the germline V gene. There are 14 residues in the CDR3. Trimming cost V 6 bases and J 5 bases; bases outside gene matches: 3. The CDR3 DNA reads TGTGCCAGCAGGGAGGGACTAGCGGACAATGAGCAGTTCTTC. Residues: CASREGLADNEQFF.

V is TRBV7-9 and J is TRBJ2-5; 10 bases are shared with TRBD2. This CDR3 spans 16 amino acids. The V and J ends lost 1 base and 4 bases, in that order; junction bases with no gene match: 6. Germline loops: CDR1 SEHNR, CDR2 FQNEAQ (reference sequence). CDR3 nucleotide sequence: TGTGCCAGCAGCTTAGAGCGGGGGGGCCTTCGAGAGACCCAGTACTTC. This encodes CASSLERGGLRETQYF.

The chain employs TRBV29-1 and TRBJ2-2; no clear D. V lost 7 bases and J 2 bases, leaving 11 bases between the germline ends. The V gene's germline CDR1 is SQVTM and CDR2 ANQGSEA. The CDR3 extends over 13 amino acids. CDR3 nucleotide sequence: TGCAGCGCCTCGACACATAACACCGGGGAGCTGTTTTTT. It translates to CSASTHNTGELFF.

This chain connects TRBV30 to TRBJ1-1; D might be TRBD1 (5 bases). The germline V gene encodes CDR1 GTSNPN and CDR2 SVGIG (reference sequence). The V and J ends lost 2 bases and 6 bases respectively, with 16 bases between them. This CDR3 is built from 14 residues. In DNA form, the CDR3 reads TGTGCCTGGAGTACCTCTACAGGTGAGTCTGAAGCTTTCTTT. It yields the protein CAWSTSTGESEAFF.